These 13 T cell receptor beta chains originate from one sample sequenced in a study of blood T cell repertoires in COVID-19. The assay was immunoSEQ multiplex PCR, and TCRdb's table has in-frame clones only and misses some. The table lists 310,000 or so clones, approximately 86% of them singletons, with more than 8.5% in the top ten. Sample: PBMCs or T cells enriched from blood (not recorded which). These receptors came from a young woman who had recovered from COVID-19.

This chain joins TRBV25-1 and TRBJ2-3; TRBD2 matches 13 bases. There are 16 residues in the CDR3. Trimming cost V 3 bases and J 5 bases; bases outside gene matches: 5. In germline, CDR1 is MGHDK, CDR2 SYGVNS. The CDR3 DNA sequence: TGTGCCAGCAGTGATGGACTAGCGGGAGTGGAAGATACGCAGTATTTT. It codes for CASSDGLAGVEDTQYF.

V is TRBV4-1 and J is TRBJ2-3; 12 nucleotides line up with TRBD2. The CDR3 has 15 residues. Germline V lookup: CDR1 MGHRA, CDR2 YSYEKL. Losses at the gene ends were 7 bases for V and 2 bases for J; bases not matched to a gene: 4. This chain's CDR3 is CASKRTSGNTDTQYF. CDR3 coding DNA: TGCGCCAGCAAGAGGACTAGCGGGAACACAGATACGCAGTATTTT.

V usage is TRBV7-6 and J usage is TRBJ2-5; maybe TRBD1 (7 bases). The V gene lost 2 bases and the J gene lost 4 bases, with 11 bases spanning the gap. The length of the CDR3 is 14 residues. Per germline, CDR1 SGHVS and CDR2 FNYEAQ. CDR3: CASSLNRGGETQYF. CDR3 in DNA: TGTGCCAGCAGCTTAAACAGGGGAGGAGAGACCCAGTACTTC.

The chain's CDR3 is CASSLGQGILDTQYF. The CDR3 region has the DNA TGTGCCAGCAGCTTAGGGCAGGGTATCCTAGATACGCAGTATTTT. The chain uses TRBV11-2 and TRBJ2-3; D is perhaps TRBD1 (5 bases). This CDR3 has 15 amino acids. The germline V gene has CDR1 SGHAT and CDR2 FQNNGV. The V end was cut by 1 base, the J end by 5 bases, with 13 bases between.

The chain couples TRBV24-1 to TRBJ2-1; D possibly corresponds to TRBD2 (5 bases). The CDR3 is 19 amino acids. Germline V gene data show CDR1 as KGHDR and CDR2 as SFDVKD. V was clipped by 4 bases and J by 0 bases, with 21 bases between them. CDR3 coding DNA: TGTGCCACCAGTGAGGGGTACGGAGGATCGGGGAGCTCCTACAATGAGCAGTTCTTC. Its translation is CATSEGYGGSGSSYNEQFF.

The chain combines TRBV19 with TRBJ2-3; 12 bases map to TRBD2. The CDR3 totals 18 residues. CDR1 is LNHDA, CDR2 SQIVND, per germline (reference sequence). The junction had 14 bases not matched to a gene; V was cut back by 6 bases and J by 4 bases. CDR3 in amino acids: CASRKTSGGPEGPDTQYF. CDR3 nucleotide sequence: TGTGCCAGTAGGAAAACTAGCGGGGGGCCTGAGGGGCCAGATACGCAGTATTTT.

The CDR3 DNA reads TGCGCCAGCAGCCAAGATTGGACAGGGGCGGCAGATACGCAGTATTTT. Its translation: CASSQDWTGAADTQYF. V usage is TRBV4-1 and J usage is TRBJ2-3, with TRBD1 identical over 9 bases. Losses at the gene ends were 0 bases for V and 4 bases for J; bases not matched to a gene: 5. The CDR3 contains 16 residues. CDR1 is MGHRA, CDR2 YSYEKL, per germline.

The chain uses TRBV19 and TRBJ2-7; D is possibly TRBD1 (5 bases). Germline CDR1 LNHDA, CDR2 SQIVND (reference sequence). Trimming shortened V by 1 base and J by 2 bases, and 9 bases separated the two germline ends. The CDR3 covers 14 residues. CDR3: CASSIVAGTYEQYF. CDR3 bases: TGTGCCAGTAGTATAGTTGCAGGGACCTACGAGCAGTACTTC.

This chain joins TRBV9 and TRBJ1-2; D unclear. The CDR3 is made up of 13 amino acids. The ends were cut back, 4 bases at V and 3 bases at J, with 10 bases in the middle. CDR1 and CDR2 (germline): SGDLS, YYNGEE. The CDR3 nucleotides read TGTGCCAGCAGCCTGCCTCCGGACTATGGCTACACCTTC. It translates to CASSLPPDYGYTF.

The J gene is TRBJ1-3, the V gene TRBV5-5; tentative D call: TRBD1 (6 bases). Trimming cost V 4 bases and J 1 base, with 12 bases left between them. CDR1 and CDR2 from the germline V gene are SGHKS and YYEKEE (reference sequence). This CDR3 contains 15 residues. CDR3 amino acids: CASSLIRGSGNTIYF. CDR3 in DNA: TGTGCCAGCAGCCTGATCAGGGGTTCTGGAAACACCATATATTTT.

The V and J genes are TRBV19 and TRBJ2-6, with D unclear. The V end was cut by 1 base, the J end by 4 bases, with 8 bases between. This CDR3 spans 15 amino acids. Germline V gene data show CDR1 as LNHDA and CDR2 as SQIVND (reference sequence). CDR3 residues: CASSIAGAGANVLTF. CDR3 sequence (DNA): TGTGCCAGTAGTATAGCAGGTGCCGGGGCCAACGTCCTGACTTTC.

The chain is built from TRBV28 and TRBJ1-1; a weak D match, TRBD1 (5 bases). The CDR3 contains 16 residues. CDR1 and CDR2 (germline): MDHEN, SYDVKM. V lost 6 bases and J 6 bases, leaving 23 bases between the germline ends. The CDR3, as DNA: TGTGCCAGCAGGTGGCACAGGCAGAGCCGAAAACCTGAAGCTTTCTTT. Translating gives CASRWHRQSRKPEAFF.

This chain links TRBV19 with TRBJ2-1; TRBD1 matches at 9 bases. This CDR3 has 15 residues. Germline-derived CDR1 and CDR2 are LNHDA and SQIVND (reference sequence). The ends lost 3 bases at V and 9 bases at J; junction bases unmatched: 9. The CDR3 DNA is TGTGCCAGTAGTATTCAAGGACAGGGGTTGGTTGAGCAGTTCTTC. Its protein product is CASSIQGQGLVEQFF.